One and the same sample provided the 15 T cell receptor beta chains below, sequenced in a study of shared clonotypes between healthy human individuals. Naive-designated CD8 cells lacked CD45RO, were positively enriched for CCR7, and omitted terminally differentiated effector memory CD45RA+ cells. Clones were sequenced by immunoSEQ multiplex PCR, and TCRdb holds only the in-frame ones, with some missing. This sample carries some 2.1 million clones, 93% of them seen once, and the ten largest clones take 1.5% to 2%. Sequenced sample: naive CD8+ T cells from PBMCs. These TCRs come from a man younger than 35 in good health. Some clones in this sample may be carry-over from other donors' samples.

The chain employs TRBV28 and TRBJ2-5, with D perhaps matching TRBD1 (5 bases). TRBJ2-7 explains the end of the DNA better; the J call may be wrong. CDR1 is MDHEN and CDR2 is SYDVKM in the germline V gene. CDR3 length equals 14 residues. The CDR3: CASSLWRRGYEQYF. CDR3 coding DNA: TGTGCCAGCAGTTTATGGAGAAGGGGCTACGAGCAGTACTTC.

The chain links TRBV4-2 to TRBJ1-4; no clear D. V was pared by 4 bases and J by 11 bases, with 14 bases between. Germline V gene lookup returns CDR1 LGHNA and CDR2 YNFKEQ. The CDR3 has 13 amino acids. The CDR3 loop is CASSLKDASKLFF. The DNA of the CDR3 is TGTGCCAGCAGCCTCAAAGATGCTTCTAAACTGTTTTTT.

The chain recombines TRBV5-1 with TRBJ2-7; D not certain. V dropped 4 bases and J dropped 6 bases, with 17 bases sitting between them. The CDR3 runs to 14 residues. Germline CDR1 is SGHRS and CDR2 is YFSETQ. CDR3 loop: CASSVSGLLAEQYF. In DNA, the CDR3 is TGCGCCAGCAGCGTATCGGGCCTATTAGCCGAGCAGTACTTC.

The rearrangement joins TRBV10-3 to TRBJ2-5; D gene uncertain. V was trimmed by 3 bases and J by 4 bases, leaving 6 bases between them. Germline assignment: CDR1 ENHRY and CDR2 SYGVKD. The CDR3 totals 12 residues. CDR3 loop: CAISDPLETQYF. The CDR3 DNA reads TGTGCCATCAGTGACCCCCTAGAGACCCAGTACTTC.

This chain joins TRBV7-6 and TRBJ2-7; D is undetermined. The CDR3 runs 15 residues. The V gene lost 1 base and the J gene lost 2 bases, with 12 bases spanning the gap. Germline lookup yields CDR1 SGHVS and CDR2 FNYEAQ. The CDR3 nucleotides read TGTGCCAGCAGCTTAGGAGGTGGCGGCACCTACGAGCAGTACTTC. Its protein product is CASSLGGGGTYEQYF. Using reference TRBV7-6 and TRBJ2-7 for the parts outside the CDR3, the full variable domain is GAGVSQSPRYKVTKRGQDVALRCDPISGHVSLYWYRQALGQGPEFLTYFNYEAQQDKSGLPNDRFSAERPEGSISTLTIQRTEQRDSAMYRCASSLGGGGTYEQYFGPGTRLTVT.

In this sample, this clone turned up once. The sample has other DNA sequences that encode this CDR3 too. This chain links TRBV7-9 with TRBJ2-1; 8 positions match TRBD2. Germline CDR1 is SEHNR and CDR2 is FQNEAQ (reference sequence). CDR3 length: 15 residues. The ends lost 1 base at V and 5 bases at J; junction bases unmatched: 4. CDR3 DNA: TGTGCCAGCAGCTTAGGAGCGGGAGCCCACAATGAGCAGTTCTTC. As protein: CASSLGAGAHNEQFF.

This clone was seen once. The chain combines TRBV27 with TRBJ1-2; D unclear. The CDR3 totals 15 residues. Germline V gives CDR1 MNHEY, CDR2 SMNVEV (reference sequence). V gave up 6 bases and J gave up 2 bases, with 16 bases separating them. DNA for the CDR3: TGTGCCAGCAGCTCGACTTCTCCCTACAACTATGGCTACACCTTC. This codes for CASSSTSPYNYGYTF.

The V call is TRBV10-3, the J call TRBJ2-7; 9 nucleotides match TRBD1. Germline CDR1 reads ENHRY; CDR2 reads SYGVKD. The CDR3 has 14 amino acids. V shed 7 bases and J 4 bases; nucleotides not matched to a gene: 8. CDR3 sequence reads: CAITPGQGGYEQYF. CDR3 DNA sequence: TGTGCCATCACCCCGGGACAGGGAGGGTACGAGCAGTACTTC.

The gene calls are TRBV10-3 and TRBJ2-5; D not certain. V was trimmed by 3 bases and J by 5 bases, leaving 10 bases between them. The CDR3 has 13 amino acids. Germline CDR1 reads ENHRY; CDR2 reads SYGVKD. The CDR3, as DNA: TGTGCCATCAGTGACCAACGAACGGAGACCCAGTACTTC. Translation gives CAISDQRTETQYF.

The V and J genes are TRBV28 and TRBJ2-3; D perhaps matches TRBD1 (6 bases). V dropped 7 bases and J dropped 4 bases, with 21 bases sitting between them. The CDR3 covers 16 residues. Germline V gene sequence: CDR1 MDHEN, CDR2 SYDVKM. CDR3 in DNA: TGTGCCAGCACGCTACGGGACACCCAACCTGCAGATACGCAGTATTTT. Protein product: CASTLRDTQPADTQYF.

V gene TRBV5-5 combines with J gene TRBJ2-7; 11 nucleotides match TRBD2. Germline CDR1 and CDR2: SGHKS and YYEKEE (reference sequence). Trimming cost V 3 bases and J 3 bases; bases outside gene matches: 2. This CDR3 spans 14 amino acids. In DNA, the CDR3 is TGTGCCAGCAGCTCCGGGACTAGCGGCTACGAGCAGTACTTC. Translated: CASSSGTSGYEQYF.

J is TRBJ2-7 and V is TRBV5-1; 11 bases match TRBD2. V gave up 3 bases and J gave up 9 bases; unmatched junction bases: 14. CDR1 is SGHRS and CDR2 is YFSETQ in the germline V gene. The CDR3 totals 16 residues. Here the CDR3 reads CASSSPGSGRVEGQYF. DNA for the CDR3: TGCGCCAGCAGCTCCCCGGGTAGCGGGAGGGTTGAGGGGCAGTACTTC. The variable domain in full, completed from reference TRBV5-1 and TRBJ2-7, reads KAGVTQTPRYLIKTRGQQVTLSCSPISGHRSVSWYQQTPGQGLQFLFEYFSETQRNKGNFPGRFSGRQFSNSRSEMNVSTLELGDSALYLCASSSPGSGRVEGQYFGPGTRLTVT.

The rearrangement joins TRBV7-9 to TRBJ1-1; no reliable D call. Trimming pared 5 bases from V and 7 bases from J, leaving 14 bases between. The CDR3 covers 13 residues. In germline, CDR1 is SEHNR, CDR2 FQNEAQ (reference sequence). The CDR3, as DNA: TGTGCCAGCAGCCCCGTCGGGTTGCGTGAAGCTTTCTTT. Its translation: CASSPVGLREAFF.

The chain couples TRBV11-1 to TRBJ2-7, with 10 bases aligning to TRBD2. The V segment lost 8 bases and the J segment 3 bases; nucleotides outside the gene matches: 7. The germline gives CDR1 SGHAT, CDR2 FQDESV (reference sequence). The CDR3 runs to 14 residues. The CDR3 loop is CASGRTSGLYEQYF. The CDR3 DNA follows: TGTGCCAGCGGGAGGACTAGCGGCCTCTACGAGCAGTACTTC.

The V and J genes are TRBV29-1 and TRBJ2-7; perhaps TRBD2 as D (5 bases). The CDR3 has 11 amino acids. Deletions cut 3 bases from V and 7 bases from J, with 10 bases between. CDR1 SQVTM and CDR2 ANQGSEA come from the germline V gene. CDR3 in amino acids: CSVEWTGEQYF. CDR3 nucleotides: TGCAGCGTTGAGTGGACTGGAGAGCAGTACTTC.